This is a list of T cell receptor beta chains from one sample in a study of blood T cell repertoires in COVID-19. The repertoire was sequenced with immunoSEQ multiplex PCR; TCRdb's copy has only in-frame clones and lacks some. The sample lists approximately 71,000 clones, roughly 80% occurring once. What was sequenced was peripheral blood. Receptors originate from a woman over 75 with acute or convalescent COVID-19. Both conserved end residues are part of each CDR3. Fields, in order: V gene, D gene, clone size, J gene, CDR3 protein, CDR3 DNA. A D gene is named only where the DNA matches it firmly. Not every row has a clone size; where given, it reads once, few, many or a size class.

TRBV4-1	TRBD1	.	TRBJ2-7	CASASWTGGAYEQYF	TGCGCCAGCGCCAGTTGGACAGGGGGTGCCTACGAGCAGTACTTC
TRBV18	TRBD2	.	TRBJ2-4	CASSPPDASGRNIQYF	TGTGCCAGCTCACCACCCGACGCTAGCGGGAGGAACATTCAGTACTTC
TRBV18	TRBD1	.	TRBJ1-2	CASSPKRTGEGYTF	TGTGCCAGCTCACCAAAACGGACAGGGGAAGGCTACACCTTC
TRBV6-5	.	.	TRBJ2-4	CASTPAGAAKNIQYF	TGTGCCAGCACCCCAGCAGGGGCCGCCAAAAACATTCAGTACTTC
TRBV29-1	TRBD1	.	TRBJ2-2	CSVPTGTANTGELFF	TGCAGCGTCCCAACCGGGACAGCGAACACCGGGGAGCTGTTTTTT
TRBV6-5	.	.	TRBJ2-7	CASSYLRTSSSYEQYF	TGTGCCAGCAGTTACCTAAGGACTTCGAGCTCCTACGAGCAGTACTTC
TRBV7-2	.	.	TRBJ1-5	CASSPRSQGLPQHF	TGTGCCAGCAGCCCTAGGTCACAGGGTTTGCCCCAGCATTTT
TRBV19	.	.	TRBJ1-1	CASSMGWETEAFF	TGTGCCAGTAGTATGGGGTGGGAGACTGAAGCTTTCTTT
TRBV5-1	TRBD1	.	TRBJ2-7	CASSATGQGAYEQYF	TGCGCCAGCAGCGCGACGGGGCAGGGGGCGTACGAGCAGTACTTC
TRBV5-1	.	.	TRBJ2-6	CASSSQGYGANVLTF	TGCGCCAGCAGCTCACAGGGATACGGGGCCAACGTCCTGACTTTC
TRBV19	.	.	TRBJ1-1	CASRTGWTEAFF	TGTGCCAGTAGGACCGGGTGGACTGAAGCTTTCTTT
TRBV28	.	once	TRBJ2-7	CASSLFRDEQYF	TGTGCCAGCAGTTTATTTCGGGACGAGCAGTACTTC
TRBV5-1	.	.	TRBJ2-1	CASSGAGATYNEQFF	TGCGCCAGCTCGGGTGCGGGGGCCACCTACAATGAGCAGTTCTTC
TRBV5-1	.	once	TRBJ1-1	CASSRTADAEAFF	TGCGCCAGCAGCCGAACAGCCGACGCTGAAGCTTTCTTT
TRBV5-4	.	once	TRBJ2-7	CASSWGEEQYF	TGTGCCAGCAGCTGGGGAGAGGAGCAGTACTTC
TRBV2	.	.	TRBJ2-5	CASSEGPGKQETQYF	TGTGCCAGCAGTGAAGGCCCCGGGAAACAAGAGACCCAGTACTTC
TRBV5-3	TRBD1	.	TRBJ2-5	CARPIPKTGIIETQYF	TGTGCCAGACCTATCCCAAAGACAGGGATTATAGAGACCCAGTACTTC
TRBV11-2	TRBD2	.	TRBJ2-7	CASSFLLAGSYEQYF	TGTGCCAGCAGCTTTTTACTAGCGGGGTCCTACGAGCAGTACTTC
TRBV28	TRBD1	.	TRBJ2-5	CASSLAGTGGKTQYF	TGTGCCAGCAGTTTAGCCGGGACAGGGGGAAAGACCCAGTACTTC
TRBV28	TRBD1	.	TRBJ2-3	CASSHRDRGRGTQYF	TGTGCCAGCAGCCACCGGGACAGGGGGAGGGGAACGCAGTATTTT
TRBV29-1	.	.	TRBJ1-1	CSVGTNTEAFF	TGCAGCGTGGGGACTAACACTGAAGCTTTCTTT
TRBV3-1/TRBV3-2	TRBD2	.	TRBJ2-1	CASSPRLAGVGNEQFF	TGTGCCAGCAGCCCACGACTAGCGGGAGTGGGGAATGAGCAGTTCTTC
TRBV7-9	.	.	TRBJ1-5	CASSFGGLLDQPQHF	TGTGCCAGCAGCTTTGGAGGGTTACTCGATCAGCCCCAGCATTTT
TRBV19	TRBD1	.	TRBJ2-7	CASSFQGQGASSYEQYF	TGTGCCAGTAGTTTCCAGGGACAGGGGGCCAGCTCCTACGAGCAGTACTTC
TRBV12-3/TRBV12-4	.	few	TRBJ2-2	CASSLIDTGELFF	TGTGCCAGCAGTTTAATAGACACCGGGGAGCTGTTTTTT
TRBV21-1	.	.	TRBJ1-5	CASSKATPGGQGARNDSQPQHF	TGTGCCAGCAGCAAAGCTACCCCCGGGGGACAGGGGGCTAGAAACGACAGTCAGCCCCAGCATTTT
TRBV29-1	.	.	TRBJ1-2	CSADYGYTF	TGCAGCGCCGACTATGGCTACACCTTC
TRBV19	TRBD1	.	TRBJ2-1	CASTTADRAYNEQFF	TGTGCCAGTACTACTGCCGACAGGGCCTACAATGAGCAGTTCTTC
TRBV5-6	.	.	TRBJ1-2	CASSSGPRDGYTF	TGTGCCAGCAGCTCGGGCCCCAGGGATGGCTACACCTTC
TRBV27	.	.	TRBJ2-7	CASSFRRAGYEQYF	TGTGCCAGCAGTTTTCGGCGGGCTGGCTACGAGCAGTACTTC
TRBV28	.	once	TRBJ2-1	CASSFLSNEQFF	TGTGCCAGCAGTTTCCTAAGCAATGAGCAGTTCTTC
TRBV4-1	.	once	TRBJ2-7	CASSGWGREQYF	TGCGCCAGCAGCGGGTGGGGCCGCGAGCAGTACTTC
TRBV30	.	.	TRBJ2-1	CAWSRERVRGNEQFF	TGTGCCTGGAGTCGCGAACGGGTACGAGGCAATGAGCAGTTCTTC
TRBV19	TRBD1	.	TRBJ1-5	CASSIGQGRQPQHF	TGTGCCAGTAGTATCGGACAGGGGAGGCAGCCCCAGCATTTT
TRBV5-4	.	.	TRBJ2-4	CASSPQGGVSAKNIQYF	TGTGCCAGCAGCCCCCAGGGTGGAGTGTCTGCCAAAAACATTCAGTACTTC
TRBV18	.	.	TRBJ2-5	CASSPPEGRETQYF	TGTGCCAGCTCACCACCAGAGGGTCGGGAGACCCAGTACTTC
TRBV28	.	few	TRBJ2-6	CASRPLWRRGANVLTF	TGTGCCAGCAGGCCTTTGTGGAGGAGGGGGGCCAACGTCCTGACTTTC